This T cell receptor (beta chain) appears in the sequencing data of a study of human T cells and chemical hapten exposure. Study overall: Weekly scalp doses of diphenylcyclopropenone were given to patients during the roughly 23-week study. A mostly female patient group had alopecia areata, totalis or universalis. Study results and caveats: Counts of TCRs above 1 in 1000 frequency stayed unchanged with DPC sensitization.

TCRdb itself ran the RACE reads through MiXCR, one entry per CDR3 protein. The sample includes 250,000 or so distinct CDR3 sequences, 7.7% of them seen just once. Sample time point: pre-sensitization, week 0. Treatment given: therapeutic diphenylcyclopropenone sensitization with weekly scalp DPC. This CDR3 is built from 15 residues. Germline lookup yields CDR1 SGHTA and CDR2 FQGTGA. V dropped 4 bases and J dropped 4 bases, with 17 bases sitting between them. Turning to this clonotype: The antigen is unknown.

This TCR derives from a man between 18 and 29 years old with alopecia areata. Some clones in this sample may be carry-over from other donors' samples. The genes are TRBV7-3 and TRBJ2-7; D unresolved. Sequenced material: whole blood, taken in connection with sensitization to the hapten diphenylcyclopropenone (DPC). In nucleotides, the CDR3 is TGTGCCAGCAGCTCAACGCCGGGCATGCTATACGAGCAGTACTTC. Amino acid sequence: CASSSTPGMLYEQYF.